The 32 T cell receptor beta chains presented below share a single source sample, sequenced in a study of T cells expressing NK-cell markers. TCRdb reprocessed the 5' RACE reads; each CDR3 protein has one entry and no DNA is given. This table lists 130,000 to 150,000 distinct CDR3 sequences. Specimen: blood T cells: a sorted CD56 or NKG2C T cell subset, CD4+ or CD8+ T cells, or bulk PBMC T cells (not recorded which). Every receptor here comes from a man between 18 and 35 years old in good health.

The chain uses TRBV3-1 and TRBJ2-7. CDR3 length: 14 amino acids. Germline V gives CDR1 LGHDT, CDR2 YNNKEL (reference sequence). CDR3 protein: CASSPREGPYEQYF.

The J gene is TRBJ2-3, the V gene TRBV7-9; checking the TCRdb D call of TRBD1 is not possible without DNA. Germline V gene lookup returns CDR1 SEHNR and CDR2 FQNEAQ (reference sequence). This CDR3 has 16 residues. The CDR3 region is CASSPAQGPDTDTQYF.

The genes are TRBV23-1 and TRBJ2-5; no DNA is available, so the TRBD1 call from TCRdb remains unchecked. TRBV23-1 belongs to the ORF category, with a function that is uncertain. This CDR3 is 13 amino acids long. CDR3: CASSQGGIETQYF.

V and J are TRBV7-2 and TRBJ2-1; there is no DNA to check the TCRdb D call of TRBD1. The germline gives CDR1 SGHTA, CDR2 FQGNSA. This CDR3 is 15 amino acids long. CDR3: CASRGDGEAYNEQFF.

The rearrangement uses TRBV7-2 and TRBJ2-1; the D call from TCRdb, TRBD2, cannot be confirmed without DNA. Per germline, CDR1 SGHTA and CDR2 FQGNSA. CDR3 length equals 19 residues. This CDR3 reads CASSLAPRLAGVSYNEQFF.

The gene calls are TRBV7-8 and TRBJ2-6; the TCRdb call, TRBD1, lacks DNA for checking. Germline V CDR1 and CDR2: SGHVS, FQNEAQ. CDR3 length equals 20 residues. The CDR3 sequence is CASSFRAAGDLRSGANVLTF.

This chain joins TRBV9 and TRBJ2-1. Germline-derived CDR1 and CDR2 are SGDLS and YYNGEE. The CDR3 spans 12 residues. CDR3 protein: CASSVGKNEQFF.

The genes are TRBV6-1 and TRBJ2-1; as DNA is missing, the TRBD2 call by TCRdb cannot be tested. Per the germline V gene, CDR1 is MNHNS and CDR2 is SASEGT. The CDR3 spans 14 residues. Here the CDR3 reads CASSRTSFNNEQFF.

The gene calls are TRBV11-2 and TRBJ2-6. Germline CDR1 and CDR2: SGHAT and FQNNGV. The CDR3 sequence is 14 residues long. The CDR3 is CASSLLAGANVLTF.

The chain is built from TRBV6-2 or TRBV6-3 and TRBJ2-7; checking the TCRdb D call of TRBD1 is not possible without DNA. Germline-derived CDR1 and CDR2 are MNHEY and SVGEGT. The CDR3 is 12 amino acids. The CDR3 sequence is CASSSGVYEQYF.

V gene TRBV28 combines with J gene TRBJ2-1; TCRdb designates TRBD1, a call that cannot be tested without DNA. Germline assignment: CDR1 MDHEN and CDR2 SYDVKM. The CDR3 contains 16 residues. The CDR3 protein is CASTFTGEGGYNEQFF.

The CDR3 sequence is CASSQEILAGPYNEQFF. The chain combines TRBV4-1 with TRBJ2-1; checking the TCRdb D call of TRBD2 is not possible without DNA. Germline assignment: CDR1 MGHRA and CDR2 YSYEKL. The length of the CDR3 is 17 residues.

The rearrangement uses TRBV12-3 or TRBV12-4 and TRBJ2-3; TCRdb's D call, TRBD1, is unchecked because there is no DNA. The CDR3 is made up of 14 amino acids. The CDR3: CASSGTGAIDTQYF.

The CDR3 here is CASSEIGTNRQETQYF. The V call is TRBV2, the J call TRBJ2-5; the TCRdb call, TRBD1, lacks DNA for checking. Germline V gene lookup returns CDR1 SNHLY and CDR2 FYNNEI. This CDR3 spans 16 amino acids. The full variable domain, in which reference TRBV2 and TRBJ2-5 provide the parts outside the CDR3, is EPEVTQTPSHQVTQMGQEVILRCVPISNHLYFYWYRQILGQKVEFLVSFYNNEISEKSEIFDDQFSVERPDGSNFTLKIRSTKLEDSAMYFCASSEIGTNRQETQYFGPGTRLLVL.

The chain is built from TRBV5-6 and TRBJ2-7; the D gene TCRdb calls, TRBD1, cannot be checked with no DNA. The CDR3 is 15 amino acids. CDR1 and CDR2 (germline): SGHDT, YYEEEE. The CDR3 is CASSKRQGPDYEQYF.

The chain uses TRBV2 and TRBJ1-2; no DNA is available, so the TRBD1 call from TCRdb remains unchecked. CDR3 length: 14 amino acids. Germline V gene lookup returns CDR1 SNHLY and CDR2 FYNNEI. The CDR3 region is CASIFGRGLGGYTF.

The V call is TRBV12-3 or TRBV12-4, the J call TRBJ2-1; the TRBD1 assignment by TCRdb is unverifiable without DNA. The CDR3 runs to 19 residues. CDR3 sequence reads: CASSWPRNSSHLSYNEQFF.

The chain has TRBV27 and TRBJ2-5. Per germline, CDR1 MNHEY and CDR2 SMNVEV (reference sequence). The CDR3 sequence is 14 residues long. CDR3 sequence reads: CASSSVDGQETQYF.

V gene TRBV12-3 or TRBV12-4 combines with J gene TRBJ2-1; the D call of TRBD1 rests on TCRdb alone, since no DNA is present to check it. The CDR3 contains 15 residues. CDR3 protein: CASTDRARGMDEQFF.

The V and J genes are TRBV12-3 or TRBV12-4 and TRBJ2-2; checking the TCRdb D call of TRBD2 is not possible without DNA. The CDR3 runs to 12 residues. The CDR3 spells CASQSGTGELFF.

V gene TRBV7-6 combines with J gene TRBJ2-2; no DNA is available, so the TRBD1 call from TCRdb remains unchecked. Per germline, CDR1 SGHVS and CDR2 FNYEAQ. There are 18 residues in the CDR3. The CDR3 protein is CASSLPAGTGGATGELFF.

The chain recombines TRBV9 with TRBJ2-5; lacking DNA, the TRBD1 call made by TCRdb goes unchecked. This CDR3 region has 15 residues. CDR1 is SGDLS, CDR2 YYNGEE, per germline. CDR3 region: CASSAGTGGEETQYF.

The chain's CDR3 is CASSQTLAGDNEQFF. V gene TRBV3-1 combines with J gene TRBJ2-1; TCRdb names TRBD2, which stays unverified in the absence of DNA. The CDR3 totals 15 residues. Germline CDR1 LGHDT, CDR2 YNNKEL (reference sequence).

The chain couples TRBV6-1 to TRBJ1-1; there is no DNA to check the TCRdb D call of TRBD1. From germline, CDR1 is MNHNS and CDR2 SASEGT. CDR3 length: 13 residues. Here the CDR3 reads CASSRTANTEAFF.

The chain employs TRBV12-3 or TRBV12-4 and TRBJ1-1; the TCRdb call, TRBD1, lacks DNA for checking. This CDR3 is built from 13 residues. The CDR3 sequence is CASSYGQGTEAFF.

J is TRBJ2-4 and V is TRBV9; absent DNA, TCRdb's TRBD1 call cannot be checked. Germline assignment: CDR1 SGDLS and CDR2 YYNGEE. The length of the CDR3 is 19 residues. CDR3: CASSEFGDRADQAKNIQYF.

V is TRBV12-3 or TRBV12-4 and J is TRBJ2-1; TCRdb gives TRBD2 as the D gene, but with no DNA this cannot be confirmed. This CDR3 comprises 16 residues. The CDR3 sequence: CASSLDGSSGYNEQFF.

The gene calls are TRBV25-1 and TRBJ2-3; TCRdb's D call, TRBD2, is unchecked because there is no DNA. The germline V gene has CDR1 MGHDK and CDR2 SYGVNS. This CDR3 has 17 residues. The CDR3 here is CASSEDRGGPKTDTQYF.

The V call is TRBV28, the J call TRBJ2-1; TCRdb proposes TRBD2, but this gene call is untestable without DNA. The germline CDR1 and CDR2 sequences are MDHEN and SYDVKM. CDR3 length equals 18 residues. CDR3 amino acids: CASSPRRGLAGEGREQFF.

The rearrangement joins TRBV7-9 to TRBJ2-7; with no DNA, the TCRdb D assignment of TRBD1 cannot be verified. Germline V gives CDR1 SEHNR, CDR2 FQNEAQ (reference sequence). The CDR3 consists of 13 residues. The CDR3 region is CASSLVAGIEQYF.

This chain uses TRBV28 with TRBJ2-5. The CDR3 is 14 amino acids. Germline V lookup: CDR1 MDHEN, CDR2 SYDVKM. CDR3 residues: CASSSWRYQETQYF.

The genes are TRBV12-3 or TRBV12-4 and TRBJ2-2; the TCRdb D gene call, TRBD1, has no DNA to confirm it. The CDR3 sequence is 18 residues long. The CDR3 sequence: CASSFEVGRGGVSGELFF.